This TCR beta chain comes out of a study of T cells after yellow fever vaccination (dated by TCRdb to about 2019). About the study as a whole: The SMART-Seq v4 Ultra Low Input RNA kit was used to prepare libraries from fractions with low cell numbers. Blood was collected at multiple timepoints before and after primary and secondary immunization, and bulk PBMC replicates and cell subsets were isolated. To track T-cell clones before and after primary and booster YFV17D yellow fever vaccination, bulk TCR alpha and beta repertoires were sequenced longitudinally. The cohort comprised two healthy male donors, one aged 18 to 29 and one aged 30 to 40 years. Study-level results and caveats: Most clones expanded after primary vaccination (around 97% of CD4 and roughly 88% of CD8) were re-detected after the booster, suggesting that broad memory maintenance occurred. Only a couple of donors were included in the study, so the extent to which the findings can be generalized is limited. The secondary T-cell response was weaker than the primary response but faster, peaking on day 5 instead of day 15. A small fraction of clonotypes appeared in both the CD4 and CD8 compartments, likely as a result of convergent recombination. Computational filtering was required because FACS-sorted repertoires could contain abundant contaminating clonotypes from the bulk population.

This clonotype was seen a handful of times. Its antigen is unknown. Per-base qualities were not stored, and no clone one base away is much larger. TCR cDNA was made using 5'RACE template switching, a step that added a universal primer site and unique molecular identifiers. cDNA synthesis was primed from both the TCR alpha and TCR beta constant segments. Libraries were amplified in two PCR steps, with sample barcodes and sequencing adapters added in the second step. Libraries were sequenced on Illumina HiSeq 2500 (2x100 bp) or NovaSeq (2x150 bp). The published analysis was carried out like this. MIGEC was used to demultiplex reads and collapse the reads into UMI consensus sequences, and MiXCR was used for V(D)J alignment. Vaccine-responding clonotypes were defined with edgeR using replicate PBMC samples, requiring FDR below 0.01 and a log2 fold change above 5 up to day 15. CD4 or CD8 identity was assigned to each bulk clonotype according to whether the clonotype was present at higher abundance in the sequenced CD4 repertoire or the sequenced CD8 repertoire. The public sequencing data were trimmed at Q25 with fastp and processed into clonotypes with MiXCR by TCRdb, which kept only in-frame beta chains. Records with the same CDR3 protein are collapsed into one entry carrying the most frequent genes and DNA. The V and J calls, along with clone size, are taken from TCRdb and not from the paper's own processing. For this sample there are approximately 550,000 distinct CDR3 sequences; about 19% appear just once. The ten biggest clones cover 14% of the sample.

The treatment or condition label on this specimen signifies: live attenuated yellow fever vaccine strain. Two biological replicates of bulk PBMCs were collected at each blood-draw timepoint. A standard Ficoll-Paque protocol was used to isolate PBMCs from peripheral blood. RNA was extracted with TriZol from bulk PBMCs, CD4 and CD8 fractions, and dextramer-positive and dextramer-negative fractions. This clonotype originated in a man in his thirties or forties who received the YFV17D yellow fever vaccine. This material consisted of PBMCs, taken 15 days after the yellow fever booster vaccination.

Read as DNA, the sequence is TGTGCCAGCAGTTGGACTAGCGGGAGGGCCTATCGGGATACGCAGTATTTT. Its protein reads: CASSWTSGRAYRDTQYF. In this chain, TRBV27 is recombined with TRBJ2-3, with 15 middle bases fitting TRBD2. The cysteine opens and the phenylalanine closes a CDR3 of 17 amino acids. The kept DNA is CDR3 alone, 51 bases in frame from the first base. Sequences MNHEY (CDR1) and SMNVEV (CDR2) are obtained from the germline V gene (reference sequence). V trim: 4 bases; J trim: 6 bases; unmatched bases: 8.